This T cell receptor (beta chain) was sequenced in a study of follicular helper T cells after annual influenza vaccination listed by TCRdb under 2017. For context, the study as a whole: Blood was collected on days 0, 7 and 28 after each seasonal influenza vaccination. Multi-year samples were available from six subjects, with four subjects covering two vaccination seasons and two subjects covering three seasons. The 2013-2014 samples were cryopreserved, while the 2015 samples were processed right after collection. One week after vaccination, a second recruited cohort of approximately 11 subjects (Table S1) displayed a similar ICOS+CD38+ cTfh response. To look at recall of cTfh clones, some subjects were tracked through successive annual vaccinations covering the 2013-2014, 2014-2015 and 2015-2016 seasons.

The trim is 3 bases for V and 0 bases for J, with a gap of 17 bases between the germline ends. For CDR1 and CDR2, the germline V gene lists KGHSH and LQKENI. The CDR3 contains 17 residues, cysteine and phenylalanine counted. Only the CDR3 region is kept as DNA, spanning 51 bases read in frame from base 1. Details on this clone: Its binding antigen is unknown. Base qualities are missing; no much larger clone stands one base away.

The full study reports these points: Productive TCRB sequences were recovered from only about 10-23% of analyzed cells, so rare clonotypes could not be sampled. Day 7 ICOS+CD38+ clones were most often found later in ICOS-CD38- cTfh, suggesting that subset may serve as a memory reservoir. ICOS+CD38+ cTfh clonality correlated with the frequency of that population, and its change correlated with the change in circulating plasmablast frequency. A recurrent oligoclonal ICOS+CD38+ cTfh response containing tetramer and AIM influenza-specific clonotypes was recalled by successive annual vaccinations.

The method was the immunoSEQ multiplex PCR assay. Adaptive Biotechnologies carried out TCRB amplification, library preparation, sequencing and preliminary bioinformatics at Survey level resolution. For TCRB sequencing, genomic DNA from the sorted cTfh populations was amplified by multiplex PCR. For the original study's pipeline: Clonality was calculated in R as 1 minus normalized Shannon entropy, and the Gini index was computed with the R package ineq. The overlap score was defined as the summed counts of shared sequences divided by the total counts of all sequences in both compared samples. Significance of shared clonotypes was assessed by Fisher's exact test, with a theoretical repertoire of 10^7 TCRB sequences assumed. Not all clones reach the TCRdb copy of this immuneACCESS table, which keeps in-frame sequences only. Checked studies attribute under half of the gap to unresolved V genes and leave the rest unexplained. Clonal size and the V and J genes are those of that table, whereas D and trimming came from the DNA. The sample table holds 26,000 or so clones, of which more than 80% were seen once. 1% to 1.5% of the sample is taken by the ten largest.

This specimen's time point label, per the study, means: 2014-2015 season, pre-vaccination. Seasonal inactivated influenza vaccine (Fluvarix) was administered to adults, and sorted blood CD4 subsets were tracked by TCRB sequencing before and after vaccination. To be eligible, subjects had to live in the community and must not have received influenza vaccine in the previous 6 months. Influenza vaccine contraindications, substance abuse, HIV/AIDS, active malignancy, immunomodulatory medication and active illness such as respiratory infection were included among the exclusion criteria. At each time point, roughly 35 to 110 mL of blood was collected. Circulating Tfh were defined as non-naive CD4+CXCR5+PD-1+ cells, and these cells were sorted into ICOS+CD38+ and ICOS-CD38- fractions. PBMC were isolated using Ficoll-Paque PLUS or SepMate separation. Before DNA extraction, cell subsets were sorted from PBMC on a BD FACS Aria.

The chain is assembled from TRBV18 and TRBJ1-1; TRBD1 is perhaps the D gene, given 5 matching bases. This sequence was found in an adult who received the influenza vaccine. The sequencing used CXCR5+ CD38- circulating T follicular helper cells from blood, collected on the day of influenza vaccination. The cell subset or site label corresponds to: circulating Tfh, non-naive CD4+CXCR5+PD-1+ (ICOS+CD38+ or ICOS-CD38-). The CDR3 protein sequence reads: CASSPAQLGLMNTEAFF. Read as DNA, the sequence is TGTGCCAGCTCACCGGCTCAATTGGGGCTAATGAACACTGAAGCTTTCTTT.